The next 25 T cell receptor beta chains were all read from a single sample in a study of T cells in Graves' hyperthyroidism and ophthalmopathy (dated by TCRdb to about 2019). The protocol used for the library was multiplex PCR. Sequencing took place on an Illumina HiSeq 2000. The TCR beta CDR3 regions were amplified from the RNA transcripts. For the first round of RT-PCR on the TCR CDR3, the HTBI primer set was used together with the Qiagen OneStep RT-PCR kit. TCRdb passed the public sequencing reads through fastp at Q25 and MiXCR, retaining productive beta sequences. Merged by CDR3 protein, the rows form single entries marked with the most common genes and DNA. Counted in this sample were approximately 590,000 distinct CDR3 sequences; approximately 14% of them appeared once. Roughly 6.6% of the sample is in the top ten clones. The sequenced sample consisted of blood. The receptors shown here come from a woman under 40 with Graves' hyperthyroidism.

This clonotype has only a few counts. This sequence joins TRBV19 and TRBJ2-1; 7 bases line up with TRBD2. CDR3 length equals 16 residues. Germline V gene lookup returns CDR1 LNHDA and CDR2 SQIVND (reference sequence). The J segment lost 5 bases and the V segment lost 4 bases, leaving 11 bases of the junction unmatched. The DNA for the CDR3 is TGTGCCAGTAGTACCCAGGGACTACTGACCCACAATGAGCAGTTCTTC. It translates to CASSTQGLLTHNEQFF.

The rearrangement uses TRBV12-3 or TRBV12-4 and TRBJ2-2; D is unresolved. Trimming shortened V by 6 bases and J by 8 bases, and 10 bases separated the two germline ends. The CDR3 is 12 residues long. In nucleotides, the CDR3 is TGTGCCAGCAGCCAGTTTAAGGGGGAGCTGTTTTTT. It translates to CASSQFKGELFF.

To note about this clonotype: A much larger clone lies one base from this, so it may be a read error. CDR3 sequence reads: CASSDPNYTDRGNDNEQFF. CDR3 coding DNA: TGTGCCAGCAGTGATCCCAATTATACGGACAGGGGGAACGACAATGAGCAGTTCTTC. The chain employs TRBV2 and TRBJ2-1; 10 bases are shared with TRBD1. Germline V lookup: CDR1 SNHLY, CDR2 FYNNEI. This CDR3 is 19 amino acids long. The V segment lost 3 bases and the J segment 5 bases; nucleotides outside the gene matches: 16.

The table lists this clonotype with a count of one. Germline is not matched at one junction end, which may reflect a read error. The chain couples TRBV6-2 or TRBV6-3 to TRBJ2-6, with D maybe TRBD2 (5 bases). Germline CDR1 and CDR2: MNHEY and SVGEGT. The CDR3 consists of 16 residues. Here the CDR3 reads CAISRTDTTGANVLTF. CDR3 bases: TGTGCCATCAGTCGGACTGATACTACTGGGGCCAACGTCCTGACTTTC.

The J gene is TRBJ2-2, the V gene TRBV19; TRBD1 matches at 10 bases. This CDR3 is 18 amino acids long. The ends lost 9 bases at V and 4 bases at J; junction bases unmatched: 17. Germline-derived CDR1 and CDR2 are LNHDA and SQIVND (reference sequence). CDR3 loop: CARYLLGGQGFCTGELFF. CDR3 nucleotides: TGTGCCAGATATCTGTTAGGGGGACAGGGGTTTTGCACCGGGGAGCTGTTTTTT.

The table lists this clonotype with many counts. The chain carries TRBV5-1 and TRBJ1-1; D remains unclear. Germline lookup yields CDR1 SGHRS and CDR2 YFSETQ. V dropped 1 base and J dropped 6 bases, with 22 bases sitting between them. The CDR3 is made up of 17 amino acids. The CDR3 protein is CASSLTRPEALGSEAFF. The CDR3 DNA reads TGCGCCAGCAGCTTGACCAGGCCGGAGGCTCTTGGGTCTGAAGCTTTCTTT.

This clonotype appeared a few times. The chain joins TRBV29-1 to TRBJ2-1; 7 bases agree with TRBD2. Germline values: CDR1 SQVTM, CDR2 ANQGSEA. The CDR3 runs 13 residues. The CDR3 nucleotides read TGCAGTGTGGACGCGGGAGCGTACAATGAGCAGTTCTTC. Protein product: CSVDAGAYNEQFF.

The chain employs TRBV4-2 and TRBJ2-1; D is unresolved. The germline CDR1 and CDR2 sequences are LGHNA and YNFKEQ. This CDR3 has 14 residues. Trimming cost V 0 bases and J 7 bases, with 10 bases left between them. The CDR3 DNA sequence: TGTGCCAGCAGCCAAGAAGGGCGGCTAAATGAGCAGTTCTTC. Encoded protein: CASSQEGRLNEQFF.

This clonotype was observed many times. This chain links TRBV7-9 with TRBJ1-6; 8 positions agree with TRBD1. The CDR3 length is 14 residues. Germline V gene lookup returns CDR1 SEHNR and CDR2 FQNEAQ (reference sequence). V trimming: 5 bases; J trimming: 8 bases; junction bases outside the gene matches: 5. The chain's CDR3 is CASSTQGADSPLHF. CDR3 nucleotides: TGTGCCAGCAGCACCCAGGGGGCTGATTCACCCCTCCACTTT. Full variable domain (missing parts from reference TRBV7-9 and TRBJ1-6): DTGVSQNPRHKITKRGQNVTFRCDPISEHNRLYWYRQTLGQGPEFLTYFQNEAQLEKSRLLSDRFSAERPKGSFSTLEIQRTEQGDSAMYLCASSTQGADSPLHFGNGTRLTVT.

This clonotype was seen at least ten times. The rearrangement joins TRBV12-3 or TRBV12-4 to TRBJ2-7; D unclear. Trimming removed 6 bases at V and 2 bases at J, with 20 bases between. CDR3 length equals 16 residues. Here the CDR3 reads CASSRRPMLPPYEQYF. CDR3 bases: TGTGCCAGCAGCAGACGTCCTATGCTCCCGCCCTACGAGCAGTACTTC.

This clonotype has more than one count but fewer than ten. This chain uses TRBV27 with TRBJ2-7; unclear D gene. V lost 2 bases and J 4 bases, leaving 12 bases between the germline ends. Germline CDR1 MNHEY, CDR2 SMNVEV (reference sequence). The CDR3 consists of 14 residues. The CDR3 region has the DNA TGTGCCAGCAGTTTACGGGTTTTTGATTACGAGCAGTACTTC. Amino acids: CASSLRVFDYEQYF.

This chain joins TRBV30 and TRBJ2-2, with D hard to call. The CDR3 runs 15 residues. From germline, CDR1 is GTSNPN and CDR2 SVGIG (reference sequence). Trimming left V 1 base short and J 0 bases short, with 9 bases between. The CDR3 is CAWSGGTANTGELFF. As DNA, the CDR3 is TGTGCCTGGAGTGGAGGAACAGCGAACACCGGGGAGCTGTTTTTT.

This chain joins TRBV28 and TRBJ1-2; D gene uncertain. The germline CDR1 and CDR2 sequences are MDHEN and SYDVKM. The CDR3 covers 14 residues. V dropped 5 bases and J dropped 3 bases, with 13 bases sitting between them. CDR3 sequence reads: CASSVGRTYYGYTF. DNA for the CDR3: TGTGCCAGCAGTGTCGGACGGACCTACTATGGCTACACCTTC.

There are many counts of this clonotype. The chain couples TRBV12-5 to TRBJ1-2, with D maybe TRBD1 (6 bases). This CDR3 contains 18 residues. Per germline, CDR1 LGHNT and CDR2 FRNRAP. The germline V and J ends were trimmed by 1 base and 4 bases, with 22 bases remaining between them. This CDR3 is CASGLEVTGHTSGYGYTF. In DNA, the CDR3 is TGTGCTAGTGGTTTGGAGGTCACGGGACACACATCGGGCTATGGCTACACCTTC. The whole variable domain, filled in from reference TRBV12-5 and TRBJ1-2, reads DARVTQTPRHKVTEMGQEVTMRCQPILGHNTVFWYRQTMMQGLELLAYFRNRAPLDDSGMPKDRFSAEMPDATLATLKIQPSEPRDSAVYFCASGLEVTGHTSGYGYTFGSGTRLTVV.

On this clonotype itself: A much larger clonotype is one base distant, so this may be a read error. The V and J genes are TRBV7-9 and TRBJ2-7; D gene unclear. The germline CDR1 and CDR2 sequences are SEHNR and FQNEAQ (reference sequence). The CDR3 is made up of 13 amino acids. The chain's CDR3 is CASNLGLTGEQYF. CDR3 bases: TGTGCCAGCAACTTAGGGTTGACGGGCGAGCAGTACTTC.

As to this clonotype: A much bigger clone sits one base away, suggesting this may be a read error. The CDR3 reads CASSGTGRGGGARYF. CDR3 bases: TGTGCCAGCAGTGGGACCGGGCGGGGAGGCGGGGCCCGGTACTTC. J is TRBJ2-5 and V is TRBV11-2; D is possibly TRBD2 (6 bases). Trimming removed 6 bases at V and 13 bases at J, with 27 bases between. Germline V gives CDR1 SGHAT, CDR2 FQNNGV. The CDR3 runs 15 residues.

The CDR3: CSASLREGTDTQYF. The CDR3 DNA follows: TGCAGTGCTAGTCTGCGGGAGGGCACAGATACGCAGTATTTT. The J gene is TRBJ2-3, the V gene TRBV20-1; 8 bases fit TRBD2. The CDR3 contains 14 residues. J gave up 1 base and V 3 bases, and 3 bases lay outside the gene matches. Germline CDR1 reads DFQATT; CDR2 reads SNEGSKA (reference sequence).

This sequence joins TRBV12-3 or TRBV12-4 and TRBJ2-7; TRBD2 matches 15 bases. This CDR3 is 19 amino acids long. Germline trimming cut 4 bases from V and 1 base from J; bases unmatched to any gene: 11. The CDR3 spells CASSYAPPGLAGGSYEQYF. Written as DNA, the CDR3 is TGTGCCAGCAGTTACGCCCCTCCGGGACTAGCGGGAGGATCCTACGAGCAGTACTTC.

This clonotype occurred many times. This chain links TRBV6-1 with TRBJ1-5, with 12 bases matching TRBD1. J gave up 11 bases and V 5 bases, and 10 bases lay outside the gene matches. CDR1 and CDR2 (germline): MNHNS, SASEGT. The CDR3 has 15 amino acids. The CDR3 nucleotides read TGTGCCAGCAGTCCCGGGACAGGGGGCGACCGTACCCAGCATTTT. It yields the protein CASSPGTGGDRTQHF.

J is TRBJ2-3 and V is TRBV20-1; tentative D call: TRBD1 (6 bases). Germline CDR1 and CDR2: DFQATT and SNEGSKA (reference sequence). Trimming cost V 6 bases and J 7 bases, with 17 bases left between them. The CDR3 has 13 residues. The CDR3 region is CSAQTGGQNTQYF. The CDR3 bases are TGCAGTGCGCAGACAGGTGGGCAAAATACGCAGTATTTT.

This clonotype was counted at least ten times. V usage is TRBV11-3 and J usage is TRBJ2-1, with 7 bases that match TRBD2. The ends lost 3 bases at V and 3 bases at J; junction bases unmatched: 2. The CDR3 contains 14 residues. From germline, CDR1 is SGHNT and CDR2 YENEEA. In DNA form, the CDR3 reads TGTGCCAGCAGCTTTACGGGAGGCTACAATGAGCAGTTCTTC. This encodes CASSFTGGYNEQFF.

This chain joins TRBV13 and TRBJ2-5; D possibly corresponds to TRBD1 (5 bases). CDR3 size: 14 residues. Trimming cost V 2 bases and J 1 base, with 8 bases left between them. Germline-derived CDR1 and CDR2 are PRHDT and FYEKMQ (reference sequence). The CDR3 reads CASSLRTLQETQYF. CDR3 nucleotide sequence: TGTGCCAGCAGCTTAAGGACACTCCAAGAGACCCAGTACTTC.

CDR3 residues: CASSSIQGVAGDYEQYF. The CDR3 coding sequence is TGTGCCAGCAGCTCGATCCAGGGGGTAGCGGGAGACTACGAGCAGTACTTC. The V and J genes are TRBV7-6 and TRBJ2-7; 9 nucleotides align to TRBD2. Trimming removed 4 bases from V and 3 bases from J; junction bases left unmatched: 13. CDR3 length: 17 amino acids. CDR1 SGHVS and CDR2 FNYEAQ come from the germline V gene.

This clonotype was observed at least ten times. V gene TRBV27 combines with J gene TRBJ2-1; 10 bases fit TRBD2. The CDR3 extends over 15 amino acids. V dropped 5 bases and J dropped 8; count of bases not matched to a gene: 9. The V gene's germline CDR1 is MNHEY and CDR2 SMNVEV (reference sequence). The CDR3 DNA sequence: TGTGCCAGCAGTACAGCGGGAGGGCTCGGGGATGAGCAGTTCTTC. Amino acids: CASSTAGGLGDEQFF.

At least ten counts were recorded for this clonotype. The rearrangement joins TRBV5-1 to TRBJ2-7; unclear D gene. This CDR3 contains 15 residues. Germline CDR1 reads SGHRS; CDR2 reads YFSETQ. Trimming pared 4 bases from V and 5 bases from J, leaving 19 bases between. CDR3 amino acids: CASSRLTRTSDEQYF. CDR3 bases: TGCGCCAGCAGCCGCTTAACGAGGACCTCTGACGAGCAGTACTTC.